The clone carrying this TCR beta chain was seen at least ten times. These data are taken from a study of T cells after yellow fever vaccination. Germline lookup yields CDR1 MDHEN and CDR2 SYDVKM. The CDR3 loop spans 14 amino acids. V lost 5 bases to trimming and J lost 10 bases, with 21 bases between them. TCRdb fed the 5' RACE reads into MiXCR, producing one record per CDR3 protein. The sample has over 150,000 distinct CDR3 sequences, 5.5% to 7.5% seen once. The chain recombines TRBV28 with TRBJ2-7, with D perhaps matching TRBD2 (6 bases). The TCR comes from a man younger than 30 who received the YFV17D yellow fever vaccine. This material consisted of CD4+ T cells sorted from PBMCs, taken on the day of the first yellow fever vaccination. DNA for the CDR3: TGTGCCAGCAGTGGGGCATGGGGCGGCGGGACTCAGTACGTC. It codes for CASSGAWGGGTQYV.